This T cell receptor (beta chain) was observed in a study of blood T cell repertoires in COVID-19 (TCRdb year 2020). In terms of the full investigation: Recovered participants in ImmuneRACE Cohort 3 were defined by two consecutive negative NP/OP PCR tests, clearance by a healthcare professional, or resolution of symptoms. Samples from collaborators originated in the United States, Italy and Spain and spanned both the acute and convalescent phases of COVID-19. The material from the prospective study consisted of cDNA or gDNA derived from T cells, B-cell-depleted T cells, or PBMCs. Deeply sampled blood TCRbeta repertoires from subjects exposed to, actively infected with, or recovered from COVID-19 were included in the dataset. The repertoires were released in a freely available public database intended as a resource for research on the immune response to SARS-CoV-2. The samples were drawn from the first 160 participants of the ongoing ImmuneRACE study and from over 950 subjects provided by 6 global collaborators. Nearly every sample came with metadata listing a de-identified subject ID, COVID-19 status, age in years and sex. Where available, HLA class I and class II types were obtained from metadata supplied by the sample provider rather than from assay-based typing. Here is what the overall study found, with its caveats: The amount of clinical and demographic metadata varied by source and participant and was provided uncurated.

TCRbeta CDR3 regions were amplified from genomic DNA using the immunoSEQ Assay, a bias-controlled multiplex PCR. Per the authors' processing: The number of nucleated cells in each sample was estimated from the amplification of reference gene primers within the assay. To quantify the absolute abundance of each unique TCRbeta CDR3 rearrangement, sequence reads were collapsed and filtered. For each sample, productive Simpson clonality was calculated as the square root of Simpson's diversity index over productive rearrangements. As stored in TCRdb, this immuneACCESS dataset retains in-frame rearrangements with V and J assigned. A fraction of the clones does not appear; measured against another copy, unresolved V genes explain less than half of the discrepancy, and the remainder lacks a known reason. The D gene and trimming were derived from the DNA, and the V and J assignments and clone size from that table. This sample has 350,000 to 400,000 clones in its table, and approximately 87% of those were observed once. Approximately 1.9% of the sample rests with the top ten.

Participants in the prospective study were enrolled through a virtual design, were aged roughly 18 to 100 years, and lived in roughly 24 United States geographic areas. In the prospective study, participants were assigned to cohorts based on the clinical history participants reported in a screening survey and a study questionnaire. Each participant in the prospective study had whole blood, serum and a nasopharyngeal or oropharyngeal swab collected by mobile phlebotomists. Participants in the prospective study had the option to provide additional blood draws and questionnaires over a roughly 2-month period. Prospective study blood samples were shipped either frozen or at room temperature before DNA extraction. Concerning this clone itself: What antigen it recognizes has not been identified. Per-nucleotide qualities are absent, and no much larger clonotype sits a single base away.

Counted from cysteine to phenylalanine, this CDR3 has 14 amino acids. Only the CDR3 DNA is retained, 42 bases long and in frame from the first base. CDR1 is given as SSHAT and CDR2 as FNYEAQ, both from the germline V gene (reference sequence). Trimming costs V 5 bases and J 5 bases, and their ends lie 12 bases apart. The chain is assembled from TRBV7-7 and TRBJ2-2, with the D gene uncertain. Sequenced input: PBMCs or T cells enriched from blood (not recorded which). The sequence came from a man aged 40-50 years in a cohort exposed to, infected with or recovered from COVID-19 (not recorded which). The CDR3 protein sequence reads: CASSPYFSTGELFF. The DNA sequence follows: TGTGCCAGCAGCCCGTATTTTTCTACCGGGGAGCTGTTTTTT.